This T cell receptor beta chain originates from a study of CD8+ T cells in alopecia areata. This CDR3 region has 14 residues. Per germline, CDR1 GTSNPN and CDR2 SVGIG (reference sequence). V was trimmed by 3 bases and J by 10 bases, leaving 18 bases between them. Treatment indicated: oral pan-JAK inhibitor, 5-10 mg twice daily. Sequencing relied on a cDNA template that was reverse transcribed from extracted RNA. TCRdb keeps only in-frame clones here, not all; method: immunoSEQ multiplex PCR. The repertoire holds some 220,000 clones, with about 50% as singletons. This clone came up a few times. The V and J genes are TRBV30 and TRBJ1-4, with a tentative D call TRBD1 (5 bases). Source: CD4+ T cells sorted from blood, taken at week 4, from a patient treated with tofacitinib. The sequence came from a human donor with alopecia areata. For the CDR3, the DNA is TGTGCCTGGAGGGAGGTTGGGGCGCCGGGAAAACTGTTTTTT. As protein: CAWREVGAPGKLFF. Drawing the rest from reference TRBV30 and TRBJ1-4, the complete variable domain is SQTIHQWPATLVQPVGSPLSLECTVEGTSNPNLYWYRQAAGRGLQLLFYSVGIGQISSEVPQNLSASRPQDRQFILSSKKLLLSDSGFYLCAWREVGAPGKLFFGSGTQLSVL.